The clone carrying this T cell receptor (beta chain) was seen a single time. Its antigen is currently unknown. The CDR3 has 13 amino acids. The germline CDR1 and CDR2 sequences are GTSNPN and SVGIG (reference sequence). The ends were cut back, 3 bases at V and 6 bases at J, with 14 bases in the middle. This sample was taken from a study of cytomegalovirus exposure and HLA in healthy donors. Background on the study: Within an early data release were 85 million or so unique TCRs drawn from HLA-typed donors.

Study findings and constraints: Earlier analysis found most TCR beta V segments productive about 90% or about 30% of the time.

Healthy bone marrow donors formed the donor group. Amplification used 60 Vbeta primers and 13 Jbeta primers. Libraries were prepared by immunoSEQ multiplex PCR; TCRdb keeps only in-frame clonotypes and omits some of them. The data show 150,000 to 200,000 clones, about three quarters seen once. The sequencing input was PBMCs. The TCR sequence derives from a female donor in good health and CMV-seronegative. This chain links TRBV30 with TRBJ2-5; tentative D call: TRBD1 (6 bases). The CDR3 nucleotides are TGTGCCTGGAGGGGGGCGTCGAGGAAGACCCAGTACTTC. This codes for CAWRGASRKTQYF.